One and the same sample provided the 25 T cell receptor beta chains below, sequenced in a study of neurological immune-mediated disorders. From the 5' RACE reads, TCRdb called clonotypes with MiXCR, one entry per CDR3 protein. The repertoire holds more than 30,000 distinct CDR3 sequences, with 10% to 15% as singletons. This sample's time point: technical triplicate 2. Source material: CD4+ T cells from blood. These receptors all stem from a female donor with HTLV-1-associated myelopathy (HAM/TSP).

This clonotype showed up many times. This sequence joins TRBV20-1 and TRBJ1-5; D uncertain. This CDR3 is 14 amino acids long. Germline CDR1 and CDR2: DFQATT and SNEGSKA (reference sequence). Deletions cut 3 bases from V and 9 bases from J, with 18 bases between. Here the CDR3 DNA reads TGCAGTGCTAGGGGAACGGGTGCGTTCTCGCCCCAGCATTTT. It is translated as CSARGTGAFSPQHF.

This clonotype turned up a few times. The V call is TRBV15, the J call TRBJ2-7; D uncertain. The V and J ends lost 0 bases and 1 base respectively, with 4 bases between them. Germline V gene lookup returns CDR1 LNHNV and CDR2 YYDKDF (reference sequence). This CDR3 contains 13 residues. In DNA form, the CDR3 reads TGTGCCACCAGCAGAGAGGGTTCCTACGAGCAGTACTTC. Residues: CATSREGSYEQYF.

This clonotype was seen once. This chain joins TRBV24-1 and TRBJ1-5, with 7 bases fitting TRBD1. The J segment lost 5 bases and the V segment lost 9 bases, leaving 12 bases of the junction unmatched. The CDR3 length is 15 residues. Germline-derived CDR1 and CDR2 are KGHDR and SFDVKD. CDR3: CATPNSRGGDQPQHF. In DNA form, the CDR3 reads TGTGCCACCCCCAATTCCAGGGGGGGGGATCAGCCCCAGCATTTT.

This clonotype was observed many times. CDR3 sequence reads: CASSPGGHGELFF. The CDR3 DNA reads as TGTGCCAGCAGCCCGGGGGGTCACGGGGAGCTGTTTTTT. This chain links TRBV5-6 with TRBJ2-2; 7 nucleotides agree with TRBD2. The junction had 4 bases not matched to a gene; V was cut back by 4 bases and J by 7 bases. The V gene's germline CDR1 is SGHDT and CDR2 YYEEEE. This CDR3 is built from 13 residues.

There are many counts of this clonotype. V gene TRBV11-3 combines with J gene TRBJ2-1, with 8 nucleotides matching TRBD2. The CDR3 spans 15 residues. Germline CDR1 is SGHNT and CDR2 is YENEEA. Losses at the gene ends were 1 base for V and 7 bases for J; bases not matched to a gene: 6. The CDR3 DNA sequence: TGTGCCAGCAGCTTAGCCGGGGGGGCGGATAATGAGCAGTTCTTC. Translating it yields CASSLAGGADNEQFF. Full variable domain (rest looked up from reference TRBV11-3 and TRBJ2-1): EAGVVQSPRYKIIEKKQPVAFWCNPISGHNTLYWYLQNLGQGPELLIRYENEEAVDDSQLPKDRFSAERLKGVDSTLKIQPAELGDSAVYLCASSLAGGADNEQFFGPGTRLTVL.

This clonotype was detected ten times or more. This sequence joins TRBV3-1 and TRBJ2-7; 12 bases are shared with TRBD2. After removal of 1 base from V and 3 bases from J, the junction contained 7 bases not matched to a gene. The germline CDR1 and CDR2 sequences are LGHDT and YNNKEL (reference sequence). CDR3 length: 17 residues. The CDR3, as DNA: TGTGCCAGCAGCCAAGGACTAGCGGGGGCCGGGGACTACGAGCAGTACTTC. As protein: CASSQGLAGAGDYEQYF.

This clonotype rates as medium-sized. For the CDR3, the DNA is TGCAGTGCGCGGGGGGGCAGGGAGACCCAGTACTTC. It encodes CSARGGRETQYF. This rearrangement joins TRBV20-1 to TRBJ2-5, with TRBD2 matching 9 bases. The CDR3 runs to 12 residues. The junction had 4 bases not matched to a gene; V was cut back by 6 bases and J by 5 bases. Germline V CDR1 and CDR2: DFQATT, SNEGSKA (reference sequence).

This sequence joins TRBV4-2 and TRBJ2-2; TRBD1 matches 7 bases. The CDR3 is 17 residues long. CDR1 and CDR2 (germline): LGHNA, YNFKEQ. V dropped 0 bases and J dropped 5; count of bases not matched to a gene: 9. DNA for the CDR3: TGTGCCAGCAGCCAAGATTTCGGGCAGGGGGTTACCGGGGAGCTGTTTTTT. Translated: CASSQDFGQGVTGELFF.

This clonotype was recorded many times. V gene TRBV29-1 combines with J gene TRBJ2-5; 15 bases align to TRBD2. Trimming took 3 bases from V and 9 from J; bases not matched to a gene: 8. Germline-derived CDR1 and CDR2 are SQVTM and ANQGSEA. The length of the CDR3 is 15 residues. The CDR3 region is CSVDDVGLAGGSQYF. CDR3 bases: TGCAGCGTTGACGACGTAGGACTAGCGGGAGGGTCCCAGTACTTC.

This clonotype was detected ten times or more. The V and J genes are TRBV20-1 and TRBJ2-1, with 8 bases fitting TRBD2. Germline V CDR1 and CDR2: DFQATT, SNEGSKA (reference sequence). Trimming at V came to 6 bases and at J to 8 bases, leaving 18 bases not matched to a gene. The CDR3 spans 16 residues. CDR3 sequence (DNA): TGCAGTGCCATTAAAAGAACCGGGGGGGCTTACGATGAGCAGTTCTTC. Amino acid sequence: CSAIKRTGGAYDEQFF.

The table lists this clonotype with many counts. The chain links TRBV5-1 to TRBJ2-1; D gene unclear. Germline CDR1 and CDR2: SGHRS and YFSETQ. There are 17 residues in the CDR3. The V end was cut by 5 bases, the J end by 0 bases, with 18 bases between. DNA of the CDR3: TGCGCCAGCAGTCGTTTTGGAACTCCTCTCTCCTACAATGAGCAGTTCTTC. Translated: CASSRFGTPLSYNEQFF.

The CDR3 reads CATSETNYNEQFF. For the CDR3, the DNA is TGTGCCACCAGTGAGACAAACTACAATGAGCAGTTCTTC. This chain uses TRBV24-1 with TRBJ2-1; D unclear. Germline loops: CDR1 KGHDR, CDR2 SFDVKD. The CDR3 runs 13 residues. The V end lost 4 bases, the J end lost 3 bases, and 6 bases lay between the germline ends.

Ten or more counts support this clonotype. V and J are TRBV10-3 and TRBJ2-7, with 10 bases matching TRBD1. V shed 4 bases, J shed 2 bases, and the junction held 2 bases outside the gene matches. From germline, CDR1 is ENHRY and CDR2 SYGVKD. The CDR3 length is 14 residues. CDR3: CAISGQGAPYEQYF. DNA of the CDR3: TGTGCCATCAGTGGACAGGGGGCTCCCTACGAGCAGTACTTC.

This clonotype was seen ten or more times. The germline gene is not matched at one end of the junction; a read error may be the cause. V and J are TRBV12-5 and TRBJ2-2, with D possibly TRBD1 on 6 matching bases. In germline, CDR1 is LGHNT, CDR2 FRNRAP. The CDR3 is 16 amino acids. The CDR3 loop reads CVSGLVQGANTGELFF. The CDR3 DNA follows: TGTGTTAGTGGTTTGGTACAGGGCGCGAACACCGGGGAGCTGTTTTTT.

This clonotype occurred many times. This rearrangement joins TRBV5-4 to TRBJ1-1, with D unresolved. This CDR3 has 15 amino acids. The V gene lost 3 bases and the J gene lost 4 bases, with 16 bases spanning the gap. CDR1 SGHNT and CDR2 YYREEE come from the germline V gene (reference sequence). The CDR3 DNA reads as TGTGCCAGCAGCTCACCGACAAAGGGCGGCACTGAAGCTTTCTTT. It is translated as CASSSPTKGGTEAFF.

This clonotype was detected ten times or more. This chain connects TRBV20-1 to TRBJ1-1, with D hard to call. The CDR3 consists of 13 residues. In germline, CDR1 is DFQATT, CDR2 SNEGSKA (reference sequence). Trimming shortened V by 3 bases and J by 5 bases, and 13 bases separated the two germline ends. This chain's CDR3 is CSASKGRITEAFF. CDR3 in DNA: TGCAGTGCTAGTAAAGGCCGGATAACTGAAGCTTTCTTT.

The chain is built from TRBV19 and TRBJ1-5; D unclear. CDR1 is LNHDA, CDR2 SQIVND, per germline (reference sequence). CDR3 length: 16 amino acids. V dropped 5 bases and J dropped 0 bases, with 14 bases sitting between them. The CDR3, as DNA: TGTGCCAGTAGTCCCGGCGGTCCTTATAGCAATCAGCCCCAGCATTTT. Translating gives CASSPGGPYSNQPQHF.

The sample holds many counts of this clonotype. The V and J genes are TRBV6-5 and TRBJ2-1; 7 bases align to TRBD2. The CDR3 sequence is 12 residues long. The junction had 6 bases not matched to a gene; V was cut back by 6 bases and J by 10 bases. The V gene's germline CDR1 is MNHEY and CDR2 SVGAGI. The DNA for the CDR3 is TGTGCCAGCAGCCCTACTAGCGACGAGCAGTTCTTC. Protein: CASSPTSDEQFF.

This clonotype appeared many times. V and J are TRBV2 and TRBJ1-1; TRBD1 matches at 9 bases. Germline trimming cut 4 bases from V and 6 bases from J; bases unmatched to any gene: 9. The CDR3 sequence is 15 residues long. Germline lookup yields CDR1 SNHLY and CDR2 FYNNEI. CDR3 bases: TGTGCCAGCAGTGGATCCGGGACAGGGTCCCCTGAAGCTTTCTTT. Protein: CASSGSGTGSPEAFF.

This clonotype appeared many times. The chain recombines TRBV20-1 with TRBJ1-6, with 9 bases aligning to TRBD1. Germline V lookup: CDR1 DFQATT, CDR2 SNEGSKA (reference sequence). V shed 0 bases and J 7 bases; nucleotides not matched to a gene: 7. This CDR3 is 16 amino acids long. This CDR3 is CSARDVTGGTNSPLHF. CDR3 DNA: TGCAGTGCTAGAGATGTGACAGGGGGAACCAATTCACCCCTCCACTTT.

The table lists this clonotype with many counts. The V and J genes are TRBV29-1 and TRBJ2-5, with D perhaps TRBD2 (6 bases). CDR3 size: 12 residues. Trimming took off 5 bases at V and 4 bases at J, with 11 bases between the two ends. The germline V gene encodes CDR1 SQVTM and CDR2 ANQGSEA. CDR3 in DNA: TGCAGCGTTCAGTTCGGGGGAGAGACCCAGTACTTC. Translating it yields CSVQFGGETQYF.

This clonotype was found many times. CDR3: CASSPLEGGGEQYF. CDR3 bases: TGCGCCAGCAGCCCCCTTGAGGGAGGGGGCGAGCAGTACTTC. The chain has TRBV5-1 and TRBJ2-7; a possible D gene is TRBD2 (7 bases). Deletions cut 4 bases from V and 6 bases from J, with 17 bases between. CDR1 and CDR2 from the germline V gene are SGHRS and YFSETQ. This CDR3 spans 14 amino acids.

This clonotype was detected many times. This chain joins TRBV4-1 and TRBJ2-1, with 8 nucleotides matching TRBD2. The CDR3 is 17 amino acids. Germline V gene lookup returns CDR1 MGHRA and CDR2 YSYEKL. Trimming took 0 bases from V and 7 from J; bases not matched to a gene: 11. The chain's CDR3 is CASSQEPAGGASNEQFF. DNA for the CDR3: TGCGCCAGCAGCCAAGAACCGGCCGGGGGGGCCAGTAATGAGCAGTTCTTC.

The chain recombines TRBV20-1 with TRBJ2-7; weak D call: TRBD2 (6 bases). The CDR3 is 14 amino acids. V was pared by 4 bases and J by 2 bases, with 15 bases between. The germline V gene has CDR1 DFQATT and CDR2 SNEGSKA (reference sequence). The CDR3 region has the DNA TGCAGTGCTAACCGGGACTCCTATCCCTACGAGCAGTACTTC. This gives the protein CSANRDSYPYEQYF.

This clonotype was seen repeatedly, ten times or more. This chain links TRBV5-1 with TRBJ2-1; no definite D call. V lost 2 bases, J lost 0 bases, and 6 bases lay in between. This CDR3 has 14 residues. Germline V gives CDR1 SGHRS, CDR2 YFSETQ. CDR3 residues: CASSLVLSYNEQFF. The CDR3, as DNA: TGCGCCAGCAGCTTAGTACTCTCCTACAATGAGCAGTTCTTC.